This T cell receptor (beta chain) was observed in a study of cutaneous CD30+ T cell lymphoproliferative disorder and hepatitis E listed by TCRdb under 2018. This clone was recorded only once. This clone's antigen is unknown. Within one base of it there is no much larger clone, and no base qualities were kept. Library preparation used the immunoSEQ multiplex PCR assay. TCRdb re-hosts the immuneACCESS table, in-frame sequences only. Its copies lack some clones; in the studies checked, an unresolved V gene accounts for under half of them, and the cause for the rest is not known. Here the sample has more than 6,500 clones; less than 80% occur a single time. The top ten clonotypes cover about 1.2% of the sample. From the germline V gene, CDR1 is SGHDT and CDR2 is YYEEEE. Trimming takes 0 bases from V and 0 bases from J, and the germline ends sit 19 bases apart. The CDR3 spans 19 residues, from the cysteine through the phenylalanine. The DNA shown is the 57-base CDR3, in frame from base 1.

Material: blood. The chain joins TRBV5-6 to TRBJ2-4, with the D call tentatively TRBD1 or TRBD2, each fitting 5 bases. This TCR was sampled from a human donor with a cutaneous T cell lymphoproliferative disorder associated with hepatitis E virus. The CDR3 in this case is CASSLGWGRGSLAKNIQYF. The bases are TGTGCCAGCAGCTTGGGGTGGGGGAGAGGGTCCTTAGCCAAAAACATTCAGTACTTC.